The present entry profiles one T cell receptor beta chain with its context. Its antigen is undetermined. These data are taken from a study of T cell responses to AZD1222 COVID-19 vaccine. Whole-study results and caveats: At baseline, just a handful of AZD1222 recipients tested seropositive.

Measured with immunoSEQ multiplex PCR; TCRdb has only the in-frame clones, and not every one. The sample lists about 150,000 clones; around nine tenths were seen once. This TCR was sampled from an adult in good health. The specimen comprised peripheral blood, sampled on day 0 of AZD1222 vaccination.

The CDR3 DNA reads TGTGCCAGCAGTCCCGGGACTAGCGGTGGGGAGACCCAGTACTTC. Encoded protein: CASSPGTSGGETQYF. The chain joins TRBV6-2 or TRBV6-3 to TRBJ2-5, with TRBD2 identical over 11 bases. Germline V gives CDR1 MNHEY, CDR2 SVGEGT. The CDR3 spans 15 residues. Trimming cost V 5 bases and J 5 bases; bases outside gene matches: 7.